The 14 T cell receptor beta chains listed next were all sequenced from one sample in a study of low-dose radiotherapy and immunotherapy resistance in tumors. TRAV- and TRBV-specific primers were used for first-strand cDNA, which covered alpha and beta chains. The authors ran around 20 PCR cycles to amplify TCRs with a constant-region primer and V-primer adapter. Each CDR3 protein gets one entry after TCRdb re-called the reads with MiXCR. The sample carries around 80,000 distinct CDR3 sequences, 15% to 20% recorded once. Described time point: after trial treatment. Described treatment: LDRT plus nivolumab, ipilimumab, low-dose cyclophosphamide and aspirin (RACIN trial). The source was PBMCs, collected after low-dose radiotherapy plus immunotherapy. The source is a male donor with prostate cancer.

In its sample, this clonotype was seen many times. The chain has TRBV14 and TRBJ2-1; possibly TRBD2 for D (5 bases). Germline values: CDR1 SGHDN, CDR2 FVKESK. The V and J ends lost 1 base and 8 bases respectively, with 12 bases between them. This CDR3 has 14 amino acids. The CDR3 reads CASSQGEWWDEQFF. Here the CDR3 DNA reads TGTGCCAGCAGCCAAGGGGAGTGGTGGGATGAGCAGTTCTTC.

This clonotype was observed many times. V gene TRBV6-2 or TRBV6-3 combines with J gene TRBJ2-4; D gene ambiguous. V gave up 4 bases and J gave up 2 bases, with 0 bases separating them. Per the germline V gene, CDR1 is MNHEY and CDR2 is SVGEGT. The CDR3 runs to 11 residues. This chain's CDR3 is CASSSKNIQYF. DNA of the CDR3: TGTGCCAGCAGTTCCAAAAACATTCAGTACTTC.

Notes on this clonotype: A far bigger clonotype differs at one base, so this is likely a read error. J is TRBJ2-3 and V is TRBV7-2, with 7 bases identical to TRBD2. Germline V gene data show CDR1 as SGHTA and CDR2 as FQGNSA. The CDR3 loop spans 15 amino acids. The CDR3 loop is CGSSPLAGATDTQYF. CDR3 sequence (DNA): TGTGGCAGCAGCCCCCTTGCGGGAGCTACAGATACGCAGTATTTT.

The V call is TRBV20-1, the J call TRBJ2-7, with D unclear. The V gene lost 4 bases and the J gene lost 4 bases, with 2 bases spanning the gap. This CDR3 comprises 9 residues. Germline V gene data show CDR1 as DFQATT and CDR2 as SNEGSKA (reference sequence). The CDR3 nucleotides read TGCAGTGCTACATACGAGCAGTACTTC. Translating it yields CSATYEQYF.

This clonotype was detected many times. The chain couples TRBV19 to TRBJ1-5; the D is unclear. CDR3 size: 12 residues. The V and J ends lost 0 bases and 6 bases respectively, with 3 bases between them. From germline, CDR1 is LNHDA and CDR2 SQIVND (reference sequence). The CDR3 reads CASSIDVQPQHF. CDR3 DNA sequence: TGTGCCAGTAGTATAGATGTTCAGCCCCAGCATTTT.

As regards this clonotype: A junction end diverges from the germline sequence, so it may reflect a read error. The chain recombines TRBV3-1 with TRBJ1-1; D unresolved. The CDR3 runs 15 residues. Germline assignment: CDR1 LGHDT and CDR2 YNNKEL (reference sequence). The DNA of the CDR3 is TGTGCCTGCAGCCCGCGAGGAGGCATGAATACTGAAGCTTTCTTT. Protein sequence: CACSPRGGMNTEAFF.

A remark on this clonotype: It is likely a read error: a sequence one base away is far more abundant. The V and J genes are TRBV28 and TRBJ2-1; TRBD1 is a possible D gene (6 bases). The V gene lost 5 bases and the J gene lost 10 bases, with 15 bases spanning the gap. CDR3 length equals 13 residues. CDR1 is MDHEN and CDR2 is SYDVKM in the germline V gene. This chain's CDR3 is CASSAYRTEEQFF. The CDR3, as DNA: TGTGCCAGCAGTGCGTATCGGACAGAGGAGCAGTTCTTC.

The J gene is TRBJ2-1, the V gene TRBV28, with TRBD2 identical over 9 bases. Losses at the gene ends were 7 bases for V and 3 bases for J; bases not matched to a gene: 10. Germline loops: CDR1 MDHEN, CDR2 SYDVKM. CDR3 length equals 16 residues. DNA of the CDR3: TGTGCCAGCATCCCCGGCCTAGCGGGGAACTACAATGAGCAGTTCTTC. This codes for CASIPGLAGNYNEQFF.

This clonotype came up many times. The J gene is TRBJ2-1, the V gene TRBV18; D unresolved. From germline, CDR1 is KGHSH and CDR2 LQKENI. The ends were cut back, 3 bases at V and 8 bases at J, with 20 bases in the middle. This CDR3 region has 16 residues. CDR3 DNA sequence: TGTGCCAGCTCACCGTCGGCTTCACGTATTTTGGATGAGCAGTTCTTC. Translated, it gives CASSPSASRILDEQFF. Supplemented by reference TRBV18 and TRBJ2-1, the full variable domain reads NAGVMQNPRHLVRRRGQEARLRCSPMKGHSHVYWYRQLPEEGLKFMVYLQKENIIDESGMPKERFSAEFPKEGPSILRIQQVVRGDSAAYFCASSPSASRILDEQFFGPGTRLTVL.

This clonotype was counted many times. CDR3 sequence reads: CAWMGLAAGTQYF. The CDR3 DNA reads as TGTGCCTGGATGGGACTAGCCGCAGGGACCCAGTACTTC. The rearrangement uses TRBV30 and TRBJ2-5; TRBD2 aligns across 9 bases. The CDR3 covers 13 residues. The trim removed 4 bases at V and 7 bases at J, leaving 7 bases unmatched. The germline CDR1 and CDR2 sequences are GTSNPN and SVGIG (reference sequence).

Concerning this clonotype itself: An end of the junction does not agree with germline; a read error may underlie this. This sequence joins TRBV6-1 and TRBJ2-2; D possibly corresponds to TRBD1 (7 bases). Germline V gives CDR1 MNHNS, CDR2 SASEGT. The CDR3 has 14 amino acids. For the CDR3, the DNA is TGTGCCAGCGGTCGACGGACAGGAGGCGGGGAGCCGTTTTTT. Translated: CASGRRTGGGEPFF.

About this clonotype: This may arise from a read error, as a much more abundant clone is one base away. This chain connects TRBV20-1 to TRBJ2-2; 7 bases fit TRBD2. The CDR3 sequence is 14 residues long. V shed 6 bases and J 5 bases; nucleotides not matched to a gene: 9. Germline CDR1 reads DFQATT; CDR2 reads SNEGSKA (reference sequence). The CDR3 DNA reads as TGCAGTGCCGGGGAGGGTAGGAGTACCGGGGAGCTGTTTTTT. It translates to CSAGEGRSTGELFF.

This clonotype was seen ten or more times. The chain has TRBV5-6 and TRBJ1-5; D is unresolved. The length of the CDR3 is 13 residues. V lost 0 bases, J lost 4 bases, and 5 bases lay in between. The germline V gene has CDR1 SGHDT and CDR2 YYEEEE. CDR3 sequence (DNA): TGTGCCAGCAGCTTGGGGCCTAATCAGCCCCAGCATTTT. Its protein is CASSLGPNQPQHF.

This clonotype appeared many times. The chain is built from TRBV27 and TRBJ1-2; 8 bases map to TRBD1. CDR1 MNHEY and CDR2 SMNVEV come from the germline V gene (reference sequence). This CDR3 is built from 13 residues. V dropped 6 bases and J dropped 2; count of bases not matched to a gene: 2. The CDR3 loop is CASRRDRNYGYTF. CDR3 in DNA: TGTGCCAGCAGACGGGACAGGAACTATGGCTACACCTTC.